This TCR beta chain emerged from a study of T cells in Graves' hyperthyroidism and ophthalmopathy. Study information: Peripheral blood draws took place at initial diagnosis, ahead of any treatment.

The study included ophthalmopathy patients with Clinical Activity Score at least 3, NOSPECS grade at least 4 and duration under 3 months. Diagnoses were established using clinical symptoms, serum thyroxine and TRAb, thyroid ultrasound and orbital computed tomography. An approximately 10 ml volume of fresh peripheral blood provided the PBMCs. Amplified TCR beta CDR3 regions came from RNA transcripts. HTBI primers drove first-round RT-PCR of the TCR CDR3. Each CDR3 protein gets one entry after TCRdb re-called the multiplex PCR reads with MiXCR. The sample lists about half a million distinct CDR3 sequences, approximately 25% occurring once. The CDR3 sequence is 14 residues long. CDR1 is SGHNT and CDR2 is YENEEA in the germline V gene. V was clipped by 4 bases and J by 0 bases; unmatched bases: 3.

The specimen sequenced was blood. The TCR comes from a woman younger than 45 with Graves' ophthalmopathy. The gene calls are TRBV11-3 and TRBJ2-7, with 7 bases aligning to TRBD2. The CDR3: CASSWGGNSYEQYF. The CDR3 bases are TGTGCCAGCAGCTGGGGGGGGAACTCCTACGAGCAGTACTTC.